The 32 T cell receptor beta chains below were found in one sample sequenced in a study of human T cells and chemical hapten exposure. Time point here: healthy volunteer bleed at 2 weeks. Total RNA extraction was carried out from unfractionated whole blood. A single record per CDR3 protein comes from TCRdb applying MiXCR to the RACE reads. Found here are roughly 100,000 distinct CDR3 sequences, about 8.8% of them singletons; the top ten hold approximately 2.8%. Material: whole blood. All receptors come from a female donor in good health. Some clones in this sample may be carry-over from other donors' samples.

This clonotype is judged medium-sized. The chain employs TRBV29-1 and TRBJ1-5; a weak D match, TRBD1 (6 bases). The V gene lost 2 bases and the J gene lost 7 bases, with 15 bases spanning the gap. Germline V gives CDR1 SQVTM, CDR2 ANQGSEA. The CDR3 spans 14 residues. This CDR3 is CSVESGRGKQPQHF. Written as DNA, the CDR3 is TGCAGCGTTGAAAGCGGCAGGGGAAAACAGCCCCAGCATTTT.

The chain employs TRBV9 and TRBJ1-3, with D maybe TRBD1 (6 bases). The germline V and J ends were trimmed by 0 bases and 4 bases, with 11 bases remaining between them. The CDR3 spans 15 residues. The germline gives CDR1 SGDLS, CDR2 YYNGEE. This CDR3 is CASSVGQGRGNTIYF. For the CDR3, the DNA is TGTGCCAGCAGCGTAGGGCAGGGGAGAGGAAACACCATATATTTT.

This rearrangement joins TRBV12-3 or TRBV12-4 to TRBJ2-1, with TRBD1 identical over 7 bases. V was pared by 8 bases and J by 8 bases, with 15 bases of the junction left unmatched. This CDR3 is 15 amino acids long. The DNA for the CDR3 is TGTGCCAGCTCCCTTATGGGTGACAGGGCCCATGAGCAGTTCTTC. This encodes CASSLMGDRAHEQFF.

The V and J genes are TRBV18 and TRBJ2-3; no reliable D call. This CDR3 is 16 amino acids long. V lost 0 bases, J lost 11 bases, and 21 bases lay in between. Germline loops: CDR1 KGHSH, CDR2 LQKENI. The CDR3 sequence: CASSPPDAQGPLWQYF. CDR3 coding DNA: TGTGCCAGCTCACCACCTGATGCCCAAGGCCCTCTTTGGCAGTATTTT.

This clonotype came up many times. The chain carries TRBV6-4 and TRBJ1-6; D might be TRBD1 (5 bases). V lost 0 bases and J 3 bases, leaving 12 bases between the germline ends. Germline CDR1 is MRHNA and CDR2 is SNTAGT. The CDR3 has 17 residues. The CDR3 loop reads CASSDSRRRVYNSPLHF. The CDR3 DNA reads as TGTGCCAGCAGTGACTCTCGGCGCAGGGTCTATAATTCACCCCTCCACTTT.

In this sample, this clonotype turned up a few times. This chain uses TRBV19 with TRBJ2-1, with D uncertain. Trimming stripped 2 bases from V and 7 bases from J, with 6 bases between. Germline values: CDR1 LNHDA, CDR2 SQIVND (reference sequence). The length of the CDR3 is 12 residues. CDR3 sequence reads: CASSITGNEQFF. In nucleotides, the CDR3 is TGTGCCAGTAGTATAACCGGTAATGAGCAGTTCTTC.

The chain couples TRBV4-2 to TRBJ2-3, with TRBD2 matching over 7 bases. V was clipped by 1 base and J by 4 bases; unmatched bases: 2. In germline, CDR1 is LGHNA, CDR2 YNFKEQ. This CDR3 has 14 residues. The CDR3 DNA reads TGTGCCAGCAGCCAAGGCCGGGAGGCAGATACGCAGTATTTT. This codes for CASSQGREADTQYF.

The table lists this clonotype with many counts. The chain links TRBV4-1 to TRBJ2-7, with 12 bases matching TRBD2. Per the germline V gene, CDR1 is MGHRA and CDR2 is YSYEKL. V lost 0 bases, J lost 5 bases, and 8 bases stayed unmatched. This CDR3 has 17 amino acids. The DNA of the CDR3 is TGCGCCAGCAGCCAAGATGGGCTAGCGGGAGGGCCAGACGAGCAGTACTTC. As protein: CASSQDGLAGGPDEQYF.

The chain carries TRBV10-1 and TRBJ1-4, with a weak D call TRBD1 (6 bases). Trimming cost V 10 bases and J 0 bases, with 15 bases left between them. Germline V gives CDR1 WNHNN, CDR2 SYGVQD (reference sequence). This CDR3 has 15 amino acids. The CDR3 loop is CATEEKGATNEKLFF. In nucleotides, the CDR3 is TGCGCCACCGAGGAGAAGGGGGCAACTAATGAAAAACTGTTTTTT.

There are many counts of this clonotype. V is TRBV29-1 and J is TRBJ2-2, with TRBD2 matching over 8 bases. The CDR3 is made up of 16 amino acids. CDR1 is SQVTM, CDR2 ANQGSEA, per germline. The junction had 9 bases not matched to a gene; V was cut back by 6 bases and J by 0 bases. The chain's CDR3 is CSVVSTSGPNTGELFF. CDR3 in DNA: TGCAGCGTCGTGAGTACTAGCGGTCCGAACACCGGGGAGCTGTTTTTT.

The chain employs TRBV11-2 and TRBJ1-1; D may be TRBD1 (6 bases). CDR3 length: 14 residues. From germline, CDR1 is SGHAT and CDR2 FQNNGV. The V end lost 6 bases, the J end lost 4 bases, and 15 bases lay between the germline ends. The chain's CDR3 is CASREGGRGTEAFF. Written as DNA, the CDR3 is TGTGCCAGCAGAGAAGGGGGAAGGGGCACTGAAGCTTTCTTT.

The V gene is TRBV6-5, the J gene TRBJ1-1, with a weak D call TRBD1 (6 bases). Germline CDR1 is MNHEY and CDR2 is SVGAGI. The CDR3 has 14 amino acids. Trimming took off 6 bases at V and 0 bases at J, with 11 bases between the two ends. CDR3 residues: CASRTTGLNTEAFF. For the CDR3, the DNA is TGTGCCAGCAGAACAACAGGGTTGAACACTGAAGCTTTCTTT.

This clonotype was seen at least ten times. The V and J genes are TRBV27 and TRBJ2-3; 8 positions match TRBD2. The CDR3 totals 15 residues. Germline V gives CDR1 MNHEY, CDR2 SMNVEV (reference sequence). J was trimmed by 0 bases and V by 2 bases; bases with no gene match: 1. The CDR3: CASSLGLASTDTQYF. CDR3 nucleotide sequence: TGTGCCAGCAGTTTAGGACTAGCCAGCACAGATACGCAGTATTTT.

Points on this clonotype: One base away lies a much larger clone, so this may be a sequencing read error. The chain couples TRBV6-1 to TRBJ1-1; D uncertain. CDR3 length: 15 residues. CDR1 and CDR2 from the germline V gene are MNHNS and SASEGT. The DNA of the CDR3 is TGTGTCAGCAGTGAAAGGGTATGGATGAACACTGAAGCTTTCTTT. This codes for CVSSERVWMNTEAFF.

This clonotype was recorded at least ten times. The chain links TRBV7-2 to TRBJ2-2; possibly TRBD1 for D (5 bases). Germline CDR1 is SGHTA and CDR2 is FQGNSA. With 4 bases removed from V and 4 bases from J, the gap between germline ends came to 13 bases. CDR3 length equals 15 residues. The CDR3 region has the DNA TGTGCCAGCAGCTCTTACCAGGGTACCACCGGGGAGCTGTTTTTT. The encoded protein is CASSSYQGTTGELFF. Full variable domain (rest looked up from reference TRBV7-2 and TRBJ2-2): GAGVSQSPSNKVTEKGKDVELRCDPISGHTALYWYRQSLGQGLEFLIYFQGNSAPDKSGLPSDRFSAERTGGSVSTLTIQRTQQEDSAVYLCASSSYQGTTGELFFGEGSRLTVL.

This clonotype was counted between two and nine times. V gene TRBV25-1 combines with J gene TRBJ2-6; weak D call: TRBD2 (6 bases). The V end was cut by 3 bases, the J end by 0 bases, with 15 bases between. The germline V gene has CDR1 MGHDK and CDR2 SYGVNS. This CDR3 comprises 18 residues. The CDR3 DNA sequence: TGTGCCAGCAGTGAGTTGGGCGGGGCAACCTCTGGGGCCAACGTCCTGACTTTC. Protein: CASSELGGATSGANVLTF.

This chain connects TRBV19 to TRBJ1-4; D gene uncertain. V was clipped by 6 bases and J by 10 bases, with 15 bases between them. This CDR3 region has 13 residues. Germline V gene sequence: CDR1 LNHDA, CDR2 SQIVND (reference sequence). The CDR3 spells CASSLDASGKLFF. The CDR3 DNA reads as TGTGCCAGTAGCCTCGATGCCAGTGGAAAACTGTTTTTT.

There are a few counts of this clonotype. The rearrangement joins TRBV6-6 to TRBJ2-7, with 8 bases that match TRBD2. The V and J ends lost 7 bases and 3 bases, in that order; junction bases with no gene match: 11. The germline V gene encodes CDR1 MNHNY and CDR2 SVGAGI (reference sequence). The CDR3 is made up of 15 amino acids. The CDR3 DNA follows: TGTGCCAGCACCCCGGGGGGGACCGGGGGCTACGAGCAGTACTTC. Translating it yields CASTPGGTGGYEQYF.

This clonotype turned up a few times. The chain uses TRBV7-2 and TRBJ2-7; either TRBD1 or TRBD2 may supply D (5 bases each). CDR3 size: 14 residues. In germline, CDR1 is SGHTA, CDR2 FQGNSA. With 0 bases removed from V and 2 bases from J, the gap between germline ends came to 8 bases. The CDR3: CASSLAGTTYEQYF. The CDR3 nucleotides read TGTGCCAGCAGCTTAGCTGGGACCACCTACGAGCAGTACTTC.

This clonotype was detected only a few times. This chain connects TRBV20-1 to TRBJ1-5; D perhaps matches TRBD1 (5 bases). The germline gives CDR1 DFQATT, CDR2 SNEGSKA (reference sequence). Trimming shortened V by 6 bases and J by 5 bases, and 17 bases separated the two germline ends. This CDR3 has 14 residues. The CDR3 reads CSAARGREDQPQHF. In DNA form, the CDR3 reads TGCAGTGCCGCCCGGGGGAGGGAAGATCAGCCCCAGCATTTT.

In this sample, this clonotype turned up many times. The chain carries TRBV7-9 and TRBJ2-7; D might be TRBD1 (6 bases). The germline V gene has CDR1 SEHNR and CDR2 FQNEAQ (reference sequence). With 5 bases removed from V and 1 base from J, the gap between germline ends came to 6 bases. The CDR3 runs 12 residues. The CDR3 loop reads CASSQGSYEQYF. In DNA form, the CDR3 reads TGTGCCAGCAGCCAGGGGTCCTACGAGCAGTACTTC.

The chain joins TRBV6-5 to TRBJ1-6; TRBD1 aligns across 7 bases. Germline V gene lookup returns CDR1 MNHEY and CDR2 SVGAGI. V gave up 6 bases and J gave up 0 bases; unmatched junction bases: 5. The CDR3 consists of 16 residues. CDR3 loop: CASRLQGTSYNSPLHF. The CDR3 DNA is TGTGCCAGCAGACTACAGGGGACCTCCTATAATTCACCCCTCCACTTT.

At least ten counts were recorded for this clonotype. The CDR3 nucleotides are TGTGCCAGCAGCACGGGGACAGGGGGGTACGAGCAGTACTTC. It codes for CASSTGTGGYEQYF. The genes are TRBV9 and TRBJ2-7, with 11 bases lining up with TRBD1. V lost 4 bases and J lost 4; bases outside the gene matches: 4. This CDR3 has 14 amino acids. CDR1 is SGDLS, CDR2 YYNGEE, per germline.

The gene calls are TRBV27 and TRBJ1-5, with 11 nucleotides matching TRBD1. V dropped 5 bases and J dropped 9; count of bases not matched to a gene: 6. The germline CDR1 and CDR2 sequences are MNHEY and SMNVEV (reference sequence). CDR3 length: 14 amino acids. The CDR3 protein is CASSPGTGGGPQHF. The DNA for the CDR3 is TGTGCCAGCAGTCCCGGGACAGGGGGTGGGCCCCAGCATTTT.

This clonotype has ten or more counts. This chain uses TRBV4-1 with TRBJ2-6, with D perhaps TRBD1 (5 bases). Germline CDR1 and CDR2: MGHRA and YSYEKL. Between the trimmed V and J ends, which lost 6 bases and 0 bases, there was a span of 6 bases. The CDR3 covers 14 residues. The CDR3 protein is CASRQGSGANVLTF. CDR3 in DNA: TGCGCCAGCAGGCAGGGCTCTGGGGCCAACGTCCTGACTTTC.

The table lists this clonotype with a few counts. The chain carries TRBV4-1 and TRBJ2-5; D assignment may be TRBD1 or TRBD2 (7 bases each). V was shortened by 3 bases and J by 5 bases, with 16 bases between the two germline ends. Germline V lookup: CDR1 MGHRA, CDR2 YSYEKL. The CDR3 is 15 residues long. This CDR3 reads CASSQEGRGPETQYF. The CDR3 nucleotides are TGCGCCAGCAGCCAGGAGGGGAGGGGGCCTGAGACCCAGTACTTC.

This clonotype was seen ten or more times. The chain links TRBV20-1 to TRBJ2-3, with 9 bases fitting TRBD2. Trimming took 5 bases from V and 3 from J; bases not matched to a gene: 6. CDR3 size: 14 residues. Germline loops: CDR1 DFQATT, CDR2 SNEGSKA (reference sequence). For the CDR3, the DNA is TGCAGTGCTGAGACTAGCGGCCTAACAGATACGCAGTATTTT. Its translation: CSAETSGLTDTQYF.

This clonotype was seen at least ten times. V usage is TRBV29-1 and J usage is TRBJ2-7, with 7 bases matching TRBD2. This CDR3 has 11 residues. V lost 5 bases and J lost 3; bases outside the gene matches: 1. Per germline, CDR1 SQVTM and CDR2 ANQGSEA. The CDR3 loop is CSVKRDYEQYF. CDR3 coding DNA: TGCAGCGTTAAGCGGGACTACGAGCAGTACTTC.

This clonotype was seen repeatedly, ten times or more. The chain carries TRBV29-1 and TRBJ2-1; 7 bases are a match to TRBD1. Losses at the gene ends were 0 bases for V and 8 bases for J; bases not matched to a gene: 10. The CDR3 covers 15 residues. CDR1 is SQVTM and CDR2 is ANQGSEA in the germline V gene. CDR3 protein: CSVEDRDSERDEQFF. Here the CDR3 DNA reads TGCAGCGTTGAAGATCGGGACAGCGAACGGGATGAGCAGTTCTTC.

The chain uses TRBV29-1 and TRBJ1-2; no clear D. Germline V CDR1 and CDR2: SQVTM, ANQGSEA. This CDR3 region has 14 residues. Trimming removed 0 bases at V and 1 base at J, with 9 bases between. The CDR3 region has the DNA TGCAGCGTTGAAGATCGGAAAGATAACTATGGCTACACCTTC. Protein sequence: CSVEDRKDNYGYTF.

This clonotype was counted many times. The chain has TRBV6-2 or TRBV6-3 and TRBJ2-1; TRBD2 matches 8 bases. Per germline, CDR1 MNHEY and CDR2 SVGEGT. The V segment lost 2 bases and the J segment 8 bases; nucleotides outside the gene matches: 8. This CDR3 is 15 amino acids long. The CDR3 loop is CASSYPRTSFHEQFF. The DNA for the CDR3 is TGTGCCAGCAGTTACCCCCGGACTAGCTTCCATGAGCAGTTCTTC.

This clonotype was counted ten times or more. The chain combines TRBV4-3 with TRBJ2-7, with D hard to call. Looked up from germline, CDR1 is LGHNA and CDR2 is YSLEER. Trimming left V 0 bases short and J 3 bases short, with 12 bases between. The CDR3 loop spans 15 amino acids. CDR3 nucleotides: TGCGCCAGCAGCCAAGATCCCGGGTCCCACTACGAGCAGTACTTC. This encodes CASSQDPGSHYEQYF.